This T cell receptor beta chain emerged from a study of T-cell memory formation after mild COVID-19. This clonotype was recorded a few times. The antigen remains unidentified. From 5'RACE with constant-segment primers came TCR alpha and TCR beta cDNA libraries that carried sample barcodes and UMIs. One entry per CDR3 protein results from TCRdb running MiXCR on the 5' RACE reads. The sample gives 470,000 or so distinct CDR3 sequences, around a sixth of which show up once; approximately 13% is in the top ten. Overall study results and limits: Clones contracting over day 15 to 85 were CD4/CD8 balanced, with later expanders leaning CD4+. Pre-infection memory harbored some responding clones, suggesting cross-reactive memory joined.

The CDR3 is 12 residues long. Losses at the gene ends were 3 bases for V and 14 bases for J; bases not matched to a gene: 5. The genes are TRBV12-3 or TRBV12-4 and TRBJ1-2; 11 nucleotides agree with TRBD1. The clonotype was recovered from an adult woman who had mild COVID-19 (a few samples of this study predate the infection). Cell type and time point are not known. Input material: PBMCs or a T cell subset sorted from them (not recorded which). CDR3 bases: TGTGCCAGCAGTTTTTACCGGGACAGGGGGACCTTC. Amino acid sequence: CASSFYRDRGTF.